This TCR beta chain comes out of a study of neoadjuvant anti-PD-1 for oral cavity cancer. The method was immunoSEQ multiplex PCR; TCRdb's version includes in-frame clones alone and lacks a portion of them. The table has some 8,400 clones, around 63% seen once. V lost 6 bases to trimming and J lost 2 bases; unmatched junction nucleotides: 5. The CDR3 runs 14 residues. Germline assignment: CDR1 ENHRY and CDR2 SYGVKD. The time point denotes: after neoadjuvant nivolumab, at surgical resection. The clonotype comes from a person aged 40 to 85 with oral cavity squamous cell carcinoma. Material: PBMCs, obtained after nivolumab (anti-PD-1) treatment. V is TRBV10-3 and J is TRBJ2-7, with 9 bases aligning to TRBD1. The CDR3 protein is CAISPGTGTYEQYF. As DNA, the CDR3 is TGTGCCATCAGCCCCGGGACAGGGACCTACGAGCAGTACTTC.